This T cell receptor (beta chain) was recovered during a study of T cell repertoires in cytomegalovirus infection. Findings and caveats of the study: Across the ex vivo response, the dominant clonotypes were HLA-C-restricted CMV-specific TCR beta clonotypes.

From the reads, TCRdb called clonotypes with MiXCR, one entry per CDR3 protein. This sample carries about 740,000 distinct CDR3 sequences, 35% to 45% of them seen once, and the ten largest clones take roughly 2.8%. Of note for this clonotype: Antigen specificity is unknown.

Sequencing was carried out using PBMCs. The sequence derives from a human donor in good health (CMV status not recorded). Some clones in this sample may be carry-over from other donors' samples.

The CDR3: CSVEDRGYNEQFF. CDR3 in DNA: TGCAGCGTTGAAGATCGCGGATACAATGAGCAGTTCTTC. V gene TRBV29-1 combines with J gene TRBJ2-1; D gene ambiguous. The CDR3 is 13 amino acids. Trimming took off 0 bases at V and 4 bases at J, with 7 bases between the two ends. The germline gives CDR1 SQVTM, CDR2 ANQGSEA.